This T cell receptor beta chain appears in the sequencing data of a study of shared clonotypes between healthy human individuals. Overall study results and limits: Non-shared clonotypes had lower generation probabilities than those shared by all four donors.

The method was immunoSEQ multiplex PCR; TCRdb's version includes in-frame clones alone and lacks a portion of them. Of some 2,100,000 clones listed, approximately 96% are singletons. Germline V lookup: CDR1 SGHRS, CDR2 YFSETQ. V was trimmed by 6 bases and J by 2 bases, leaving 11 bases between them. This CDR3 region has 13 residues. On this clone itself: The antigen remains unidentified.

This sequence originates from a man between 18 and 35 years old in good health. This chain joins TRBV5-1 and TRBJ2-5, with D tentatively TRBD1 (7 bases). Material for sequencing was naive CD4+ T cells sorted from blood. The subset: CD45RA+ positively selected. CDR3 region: CASTSGGQETQYF. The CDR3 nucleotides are TGCGCCAGCACATCAGGGGGGCAAGAGACCCAGTACTTC.